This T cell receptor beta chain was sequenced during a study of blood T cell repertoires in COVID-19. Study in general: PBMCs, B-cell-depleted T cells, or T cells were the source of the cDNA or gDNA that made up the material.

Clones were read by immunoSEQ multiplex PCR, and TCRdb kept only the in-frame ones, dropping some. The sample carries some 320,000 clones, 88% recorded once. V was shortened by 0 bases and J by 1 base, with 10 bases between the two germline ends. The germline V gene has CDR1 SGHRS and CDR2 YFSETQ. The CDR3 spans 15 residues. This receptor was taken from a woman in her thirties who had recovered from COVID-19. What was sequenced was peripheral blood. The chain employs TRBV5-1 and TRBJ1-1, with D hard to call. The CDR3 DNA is TGCGCCAGCAGCTTGGTTGTCAACGGGAACACTGAAGCTTTCTTT. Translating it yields CASSLVVNGNTEAFF.